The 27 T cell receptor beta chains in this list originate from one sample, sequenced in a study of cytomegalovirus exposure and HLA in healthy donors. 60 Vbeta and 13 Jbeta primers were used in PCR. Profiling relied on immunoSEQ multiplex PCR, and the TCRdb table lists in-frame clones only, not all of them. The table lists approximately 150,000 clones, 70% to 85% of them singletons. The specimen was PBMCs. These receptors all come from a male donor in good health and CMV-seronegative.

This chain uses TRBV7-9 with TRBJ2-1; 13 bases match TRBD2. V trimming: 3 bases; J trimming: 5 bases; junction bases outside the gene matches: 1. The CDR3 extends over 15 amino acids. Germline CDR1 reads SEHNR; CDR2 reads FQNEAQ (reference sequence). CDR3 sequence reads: CASSLGLAGNNEQFF. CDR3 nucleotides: TGTGCCAGCAGCTTGGGACTAGCGGGAAACAATGAGCAGTTCTTC.

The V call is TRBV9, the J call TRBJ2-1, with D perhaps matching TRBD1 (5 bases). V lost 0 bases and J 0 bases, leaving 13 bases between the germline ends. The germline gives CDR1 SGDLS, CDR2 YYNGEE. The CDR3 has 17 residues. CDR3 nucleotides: TGTGCCAGCAGCGTAGCAGGGCTCCCTAGCTCCTACAATGAGCAGTTCTTC. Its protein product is CASSVAGLPSSYNEQFF.

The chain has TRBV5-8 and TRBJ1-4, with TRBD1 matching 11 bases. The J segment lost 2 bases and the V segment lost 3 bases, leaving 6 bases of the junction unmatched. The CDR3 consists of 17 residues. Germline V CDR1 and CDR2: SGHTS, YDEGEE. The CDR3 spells CASSSRDRGTTNEKLFF. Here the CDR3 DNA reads TGTGCCAGCAGCTCCCGGGACAGGGGGACGACTAATGAAAAACTGTTTTTT.

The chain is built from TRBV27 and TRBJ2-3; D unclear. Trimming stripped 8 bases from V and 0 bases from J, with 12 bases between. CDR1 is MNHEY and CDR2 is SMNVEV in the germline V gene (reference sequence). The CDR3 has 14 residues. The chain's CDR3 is CASGLLRSTDTQYF. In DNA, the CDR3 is TGTGCCAGCGGTCTGTTGCGGAGCACAGATACGCAGTATTTT.

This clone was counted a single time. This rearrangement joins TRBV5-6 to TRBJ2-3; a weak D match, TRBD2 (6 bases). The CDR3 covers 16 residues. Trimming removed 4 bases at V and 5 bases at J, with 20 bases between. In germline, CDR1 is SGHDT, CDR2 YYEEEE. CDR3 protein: CASSPGPSGGRDTQYF. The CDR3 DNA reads TGTGCCAGCAGCCCCGGTCCCAGCGGAGGGCGAGATACGCAGTATTTT. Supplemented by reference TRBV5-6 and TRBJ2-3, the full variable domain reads DAGVTQSPTHLIKTRGQQVTLRCSPKSGHDTVSWYQQALGQGPQFIFQYYEEEERQRGNFPDRFSGHQFPNYSSELNVNALLLGDSALYLCASSPGPSGGRDTQYFGPGTRLTVL.

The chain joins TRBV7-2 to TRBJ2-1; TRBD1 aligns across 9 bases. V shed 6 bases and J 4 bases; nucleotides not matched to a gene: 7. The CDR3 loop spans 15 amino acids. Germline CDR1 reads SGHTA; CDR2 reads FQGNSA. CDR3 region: CASRFSGQGYNEQFF. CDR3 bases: TGTGCCAGCAGATTTTCGGGACAGGGTTACAATGAGCAGTTCTTC.

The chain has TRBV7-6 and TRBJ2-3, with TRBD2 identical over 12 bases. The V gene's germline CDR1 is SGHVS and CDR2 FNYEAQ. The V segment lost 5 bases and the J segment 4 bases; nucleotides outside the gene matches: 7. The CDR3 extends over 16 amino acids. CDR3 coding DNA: TGTGCCAGCAGCCCACGACTAGCGGGAGCGGCAGATACGCAGTATTTT. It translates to CASSPRLAGAADTQYF.

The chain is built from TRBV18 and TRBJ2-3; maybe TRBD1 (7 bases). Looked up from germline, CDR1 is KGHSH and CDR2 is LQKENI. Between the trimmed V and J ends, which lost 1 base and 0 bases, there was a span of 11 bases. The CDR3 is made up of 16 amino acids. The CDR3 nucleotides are TGTGCCAGCTCACCACTGACAGGGACTAGCACAGATACGCAGTATTTT. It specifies CASSPLTGTSTDTQYF. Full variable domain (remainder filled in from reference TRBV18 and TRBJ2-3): NAGVMQNPRHLVRRRGQEARLRCSPMKGHSHVYWYRQLPEEGLKFMVYLQKENIIDESGMPKERFSAEFPKEGPSILRIQQVVRGDSAAYFCASSPLTGTSTDTQYFGPGTRLTVL.

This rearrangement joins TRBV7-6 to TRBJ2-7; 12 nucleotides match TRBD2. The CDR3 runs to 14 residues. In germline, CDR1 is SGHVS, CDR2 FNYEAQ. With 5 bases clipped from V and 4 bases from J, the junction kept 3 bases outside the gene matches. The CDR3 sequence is CASSEGLAGYEQYF. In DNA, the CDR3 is TGTGCCAGCAGCGAAGGACTAGCGGGATACGAGCAGTACTTC.

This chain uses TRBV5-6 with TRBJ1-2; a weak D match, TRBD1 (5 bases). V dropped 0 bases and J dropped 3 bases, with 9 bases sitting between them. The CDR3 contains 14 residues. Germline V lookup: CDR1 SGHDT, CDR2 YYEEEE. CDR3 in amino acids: CASSLAQAHYGYTF. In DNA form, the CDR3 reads TGTGCCAGCAGCTTGGCACAGGCTCACTATGGCTACACCTTC. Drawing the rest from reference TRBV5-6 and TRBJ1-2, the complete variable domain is DAGVTQSPTHLIKTRGQQVTLRCSPKSGHDTVSWYQQALGQGPQFIFQYYEEEERQRGNFPDRFSGHQFPNYSSELNVNALLLGDSALYLCASSLAQAHYGYTFGSGTRLTVV.

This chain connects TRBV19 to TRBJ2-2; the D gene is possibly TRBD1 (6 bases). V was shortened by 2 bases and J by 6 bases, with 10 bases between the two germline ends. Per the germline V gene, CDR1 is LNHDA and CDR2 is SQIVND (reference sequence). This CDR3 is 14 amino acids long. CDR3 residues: CASSIRGTPGELFF. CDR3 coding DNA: TGTGCCAGTAGTATAAGGGGGACCCCCGGGGAGCTGTTTTTT.

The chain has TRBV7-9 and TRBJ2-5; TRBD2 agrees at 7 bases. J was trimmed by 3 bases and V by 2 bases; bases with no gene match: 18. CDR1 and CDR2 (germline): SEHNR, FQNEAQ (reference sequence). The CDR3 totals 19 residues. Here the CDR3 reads CASSLKRWGEGSWEETQYF. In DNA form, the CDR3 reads TGTGCCAGCAGCTTAAAACGTTGGGGGGAGGGCAGTTGGGAAGAGACCCAGTACTTC.

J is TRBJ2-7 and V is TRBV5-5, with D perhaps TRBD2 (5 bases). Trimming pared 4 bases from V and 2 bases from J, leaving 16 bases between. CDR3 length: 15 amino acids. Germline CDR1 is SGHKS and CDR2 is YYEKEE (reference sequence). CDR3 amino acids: CASSTHSAVTYEQYF. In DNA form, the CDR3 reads TGTGCCAGCAGCACCCATAGCGCCGTTACCTACGAGCAGTACTTC.

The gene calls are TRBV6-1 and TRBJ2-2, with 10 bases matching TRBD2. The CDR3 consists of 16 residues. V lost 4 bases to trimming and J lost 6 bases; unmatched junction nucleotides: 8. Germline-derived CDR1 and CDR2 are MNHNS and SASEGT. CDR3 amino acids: CASSVIPGLASGELFF. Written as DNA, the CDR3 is TGTGCCAGCAGTGTAATCCCGGGACTAGCGTCCGGGGAGCTGTTTTTT.

CDR3 sequence (DNA): TGTGCCAGCAGTTTAGCTCGGGGCACTGAAGCTTTCTTT. It codes for CASSLARGTEAFF. The chain employs TRBV27 and TRBJ1-1, with D uncertain. The CDR3 extends over 13 amino acids. The ends were cut back, 2 bases at V and 4 bases at J, with 8 bases in the middle. The germline V gene encodes CDR1 MNHEY and CDR2 SMNVEV (reference sequence).

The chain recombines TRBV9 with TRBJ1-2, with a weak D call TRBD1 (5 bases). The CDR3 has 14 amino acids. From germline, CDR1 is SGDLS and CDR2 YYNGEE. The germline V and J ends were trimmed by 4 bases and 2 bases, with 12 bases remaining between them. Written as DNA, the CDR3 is TGTGCCAGCAGCTTAGGGGAGAACAACTATGGCTACACCTTC. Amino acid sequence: CASSLGENNYGYTF.

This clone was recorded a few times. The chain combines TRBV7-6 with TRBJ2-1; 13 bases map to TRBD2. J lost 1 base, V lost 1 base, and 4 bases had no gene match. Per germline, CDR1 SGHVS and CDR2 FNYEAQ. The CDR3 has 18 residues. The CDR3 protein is CASSLVLAGGLSYNEQFF. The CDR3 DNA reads TGTGCCAGCAGCTTAGTACTAGCGGGGGGGTTGTCCTACAATGAGCAGTTCTTC.

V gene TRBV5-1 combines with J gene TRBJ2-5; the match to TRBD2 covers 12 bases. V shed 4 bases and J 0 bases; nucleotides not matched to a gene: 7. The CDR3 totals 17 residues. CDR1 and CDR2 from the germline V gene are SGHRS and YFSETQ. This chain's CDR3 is CASSPLAGGLYQETQYF. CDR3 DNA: TGCGCCAGCAGCCCACTAGCGGGAGGCCTGTACCAAGAGACCCAGTACTTC.

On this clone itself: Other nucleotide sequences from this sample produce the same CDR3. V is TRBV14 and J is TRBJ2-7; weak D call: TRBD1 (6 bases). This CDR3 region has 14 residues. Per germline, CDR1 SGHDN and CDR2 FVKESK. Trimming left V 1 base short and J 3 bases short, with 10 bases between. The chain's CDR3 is CASSQAGARYEQYF. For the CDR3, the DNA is TGTGCCAGCAGCCAAGCAGGGGCTCGCTACGAGCAGTACTTC.

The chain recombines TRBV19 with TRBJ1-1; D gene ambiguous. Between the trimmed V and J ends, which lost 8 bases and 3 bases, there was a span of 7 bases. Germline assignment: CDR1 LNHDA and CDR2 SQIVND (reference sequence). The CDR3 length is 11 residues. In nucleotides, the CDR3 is TGTGCCAGTGGCTGGTACACTGAAGCTTTCTTT. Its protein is CASGWYTEAFF. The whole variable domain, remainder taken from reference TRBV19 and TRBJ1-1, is DGGITQSPKYLFRKEGQNVTLSCEQNLNHDAMYWYRQDPGQGLRLIYYSQIVNDFQKGDIAEGYSVSREKKESFPLTVTSAQKNPTAFYLCASGWYTEAFFGQGTRLTVV.

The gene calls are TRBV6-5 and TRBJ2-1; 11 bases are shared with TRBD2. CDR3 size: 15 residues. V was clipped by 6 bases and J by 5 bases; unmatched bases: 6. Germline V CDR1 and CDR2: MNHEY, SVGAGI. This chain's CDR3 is CASSPLAGGNNEQFF. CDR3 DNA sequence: TGTGCCAGCAGCCCTCTAGCGGGAGGCAACAATGAGCAGTTCTTC.

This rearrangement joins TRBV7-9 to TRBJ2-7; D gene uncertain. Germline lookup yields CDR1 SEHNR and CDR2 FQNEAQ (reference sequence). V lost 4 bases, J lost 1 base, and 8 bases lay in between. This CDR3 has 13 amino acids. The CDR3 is CASSSSESYEQYF. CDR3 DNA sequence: TGTGCCAGCAGCTCCAGCGAGTCCTACGAGCAGTACTTC.

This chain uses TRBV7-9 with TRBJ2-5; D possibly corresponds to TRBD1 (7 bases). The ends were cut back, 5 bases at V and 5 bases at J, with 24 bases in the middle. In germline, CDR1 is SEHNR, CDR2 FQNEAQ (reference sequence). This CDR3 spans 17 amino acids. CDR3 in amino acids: CASSPGGSGRLSETQYF. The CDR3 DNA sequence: TGTGCCAGCAGCCCAGGGGGTAGCGGTAGGCTATCGGAGACCCAGTACTTC.

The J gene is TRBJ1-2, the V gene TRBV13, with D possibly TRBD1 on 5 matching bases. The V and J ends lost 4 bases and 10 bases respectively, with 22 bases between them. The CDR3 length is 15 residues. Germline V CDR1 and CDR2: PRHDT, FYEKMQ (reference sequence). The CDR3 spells CASSSTPPGLLDYTF. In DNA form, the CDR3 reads TGTGCCAGCAGCTCCACTCCTCCGGGACTGCTGGACTACACCTTC.

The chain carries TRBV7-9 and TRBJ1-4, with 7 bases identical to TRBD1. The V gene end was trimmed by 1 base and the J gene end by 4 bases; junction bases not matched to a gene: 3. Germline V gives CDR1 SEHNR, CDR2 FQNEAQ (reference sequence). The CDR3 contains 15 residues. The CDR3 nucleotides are TGTGCCAGCAGCTTAGAACAGGGGTTTAATGAAAAACTGTTTTTT. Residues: CASSLEQGFNEKLFF.

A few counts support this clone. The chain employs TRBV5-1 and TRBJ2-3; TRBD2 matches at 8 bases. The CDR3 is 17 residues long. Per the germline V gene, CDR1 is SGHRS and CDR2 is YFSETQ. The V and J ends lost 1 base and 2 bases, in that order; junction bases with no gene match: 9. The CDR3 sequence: CASSLNFGRADTDTQYF. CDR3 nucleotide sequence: TGCGCCAGCAGCTTGAACTTCGGGAGGGCCGACACAGATACGCAGTATTTT. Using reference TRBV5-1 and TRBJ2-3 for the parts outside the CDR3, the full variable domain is KAGVTQTPRYLIKTRGQQVTLSCSPISGHRSVSWYQQTPGQGLQFLFEYFSETQRNKGNFPGRFSGRQFSNSRSEMNVSTLELGDSALYLCASSLNFGRADTDTQYFGPGTRLTVL.

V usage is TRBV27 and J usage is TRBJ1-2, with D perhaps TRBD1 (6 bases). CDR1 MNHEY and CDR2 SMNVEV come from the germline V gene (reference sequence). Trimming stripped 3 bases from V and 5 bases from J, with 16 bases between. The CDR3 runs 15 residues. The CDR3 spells CASSFLGGEIYGYTF. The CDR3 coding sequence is TGTGCCAGCAGTTTCCTAGGGGGGGAGATTTATGGCTACACCTTC.